This T cell receptor beta chain was recovered during a study of T cell changes during pregnancy in multiple sclerosis. Unmatched junction bases numbered 3, after V lost 3 bases and J lost 4 bases. The CDR3 totals 13 residues. Germline values: CDR1 SGDLS, CDR2 YYNGEE. Using immunoSEQ multiplex PCR, the repertoire was profiled, and TCRdb retains in-frame clones only, with some absent. The sample yields around 69,000 clones, over 80% seen once. The V gene is TRBV9, the J gene TRBJ2-7; 8 bases line up with TRBD1. The sequences come from peripheral blood, collected in the first trimester of pregnancy. The clonotype was recovered from a female donor with multiple sclerosis, enrolled in a pregnancy study. The chain's CDR3 is CASSAGGSYEQYF. CDR3 sequence (DNA): TGTGCCAGCAGCGCAGGGGGCAGTTACGAGCAGTACTTC.